Following are 4 T cell receptor beta chains from one sample sequenced in a study of T cells expressing NK-cell markers. TCRdb re-called the 5' RACE reads and shows each CDR3 protein once, DNA omitted. Its clone listing holds about 110,000 distinct CDR3 sequences. The sample taken for sequencing was blood T cells: a sorted CD56 or NKG2C T cell subset, CD4+ or CD8+ T cells, or bulk PBMC T cells (not recorded which). The receptors derive from a woman aged 18 to 75 in good health.

The rearrangement uses TRBV5-4 and TRBJ2-2; lacking DNA, the TRBD1 call made by TCRdb goes unchecked. The CDR3 loop spans 14 amino acids. In germline, CDR1 is SGHNT, CDR2 YYREEE (reference sequence). CDR3 region: CASSGTGGTGELFF.

The rearrangement links TRBV5-1 to TRBJ2-3. Germline V CDR1 and CDR2: SGHRS, YFSETQ. The CDR3 covers 14 residues. The CDR3 region is CASSFEPDTDTQYF. The variable domain in full, completed from reference TRBV5-1 and TRBJ2-3, reads KAGVTQTPRYLIKTRGQQVTLSCSPISGHRSVSWYQQTPGQGLQFLFEYFSETQRNKGNFPGRFSGRQFSNSRSEMNVSTLELGDSALYLCASSFEPDTDTQYFGPGTRLTVL.

This chain uses TRBV6-4 with TRBJ2-6. CDR1 MRHNA and CDR2 SNTAGT come from the germline V gene. This CDR3 contains 15 residues. This CDR3 reads CASSESSSGANVLTF.

The CDR3 loop is CATVAGPSYEQYF. The rearrangement links TRBV6-1 to TRBJ2-7; TCRdb returns TRBD2, unconfirmable since there is no DNA. Germline CDR1 and CDR2: MNHNS and SASEGT. The CDR3 loop spans 13 amino acids.